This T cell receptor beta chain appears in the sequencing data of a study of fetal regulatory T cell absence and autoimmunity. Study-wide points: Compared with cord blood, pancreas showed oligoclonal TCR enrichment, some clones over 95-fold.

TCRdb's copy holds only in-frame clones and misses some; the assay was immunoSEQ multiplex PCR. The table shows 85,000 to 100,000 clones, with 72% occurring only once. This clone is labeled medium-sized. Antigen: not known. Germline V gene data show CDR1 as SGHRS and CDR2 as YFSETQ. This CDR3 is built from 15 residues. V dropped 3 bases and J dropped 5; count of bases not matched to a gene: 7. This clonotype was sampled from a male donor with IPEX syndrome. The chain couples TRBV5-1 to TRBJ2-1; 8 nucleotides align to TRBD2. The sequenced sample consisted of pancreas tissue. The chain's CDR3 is CASSSSGGYHNEQFF. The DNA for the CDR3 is TGCGCCAGCAGCTCCTCGGGAGGGTATCACAATGAGCAGTTCTTC.